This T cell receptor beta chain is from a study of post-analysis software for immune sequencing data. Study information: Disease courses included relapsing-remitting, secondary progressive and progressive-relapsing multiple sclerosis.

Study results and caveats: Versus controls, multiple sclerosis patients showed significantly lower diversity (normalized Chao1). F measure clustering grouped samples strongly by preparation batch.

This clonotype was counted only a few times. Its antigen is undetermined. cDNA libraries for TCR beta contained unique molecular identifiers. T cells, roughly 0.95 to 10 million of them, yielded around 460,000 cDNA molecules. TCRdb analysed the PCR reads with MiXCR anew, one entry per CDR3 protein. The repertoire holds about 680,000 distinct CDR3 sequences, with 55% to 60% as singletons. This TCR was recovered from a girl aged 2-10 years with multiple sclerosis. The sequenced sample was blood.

Here the CDR3 reads CSVEQGQNTEAFF. In DNA, the CDR3 is TGCAGCGTTGAACAGGGCCAGAACACTGAAGCTTTCTTT. The rearrangement uses TRBV29-1 and TRBJ1-1; TRBD1 might be the D (5 bases). CDR3 length: 13 residues. Looked up from germline, CDR1 is SQVTM and CDR2 is ANQGSEA. V was shortened by 2 bases and J by 1 base, with 8 bases between the two germline ends.